This TCR beta chain is from a study of shared clonotypes between healthy human individuals. Assay execution proceeded at the deep level. An even split of each subset's genomic DNA across several immunoSEQ plates was performed. Per the original data handling: Junction-only immunoSEQ data arrived without quality scores, meaning filtering differed. Assay: immunoSEQ multiplex PCR; the TCRdb copy retains only in-frame clones and omits some. That table gives V, J and clone size, and the DNA gave D and trimming. The sample contains about 490,000 clones, around three quarters of which appear only once. Among the donors, all were Caucasian adults who lived in Nashville, Tennessee. Per the germline V gene, CDR1 is SEHNR and CDR2 is FQNEAQ (reference sequence). The CDR3 totals 13 residues. V lost 3 bases to trimming and J lost 9 bases, with 12 bases between them.

The sequence was obtained from a woman in her forties in good health. Some clones in this sample may be carry-over from other donors' samples. The sequenced sample was PBMCs. The chain couples TRBV7-9 to TRBJ2-1; D may be TRBD1 (5 bases). The chain's CDR3 is CASSFDRDGEQFF. DNA of the CDR3: TGTGCCAGCAGCTTTGACAGAGACGGTGAGCAGTTCTTC.